The rows below give T cell receptor beta chains drawn from one sample of a study of cytotoxic CD8 clonotypes in ibrutinib-treated CLL. Here immunoSEQ multiplex PCR was the method, and the copy in TCRdb shows in-frame clones only, minus some. The repertoire holds about 130,000 clones, with roughly three quarters as singletons. The sample in question was PBMCs, obtained after 12 months of ibrutinib treatment. Receptors originate from a human donor with chronic lymphocytic leukemia. Each CDR3 is given with its conserved first and last residue. Each record gives: clone size, V gene, D gene, CDR3 protein. The D gene is left open where the match is weak. Clone size is shown for a subset of rows, as once, few, many or a class of expanded clone.

. TRBV19 TRBD1 CASSPEDRGNQPQHF
. TRBV11-3 . CASSLTIPTEQYF
. TRBV30 TRBD2 CAWSVRGSGGRLFF
. TRBV6-5 . CASSPDRLYGYTF
. TRBV7-9 TRBD2 CASSPGRDERELGEQFF
. TRBV7-2 . CASSLVSVFGTHSYEQYF
. TRBV7-9 . CASSMTVKSDQYF
. TRBV7-2 . CASSFSEEQYF
. TRBV5-1 TRBD1 CASSTQGASYNEQFF
. TRBV28 . CASSDRAASTDTQYF
. TRBV30 . CAWSIQGYEQYF
. TRBV9 TRBD1 CASSSGQGSYEQYF
. TRBV30 . CAWSWWSSRYNEQFF
. TRBV6-5 TRBD1 CASKARQGAYEQYF
. TRBV27 . CASSPTAWHSSYEQYF
. TRBV21-1 . CASSKGRDRNFRETQYF
. TRBV25-1 TRBD2 CASRVSGRLNEQFF
. TRBV27 . CASSLGVGGEQYF
. TRBV5-1 . CASAATTGSYGYTF
once TRBV11-2 TRBD1 CASSLDARGRETQYF
. TRBV29-1 . CSVTDTDTQYF
. TRBV4-1 TRBD1 CASSQGGGRKNIQYF
. TRBV5-4 . CASSFEGARGTGELFF
. TRBV30 . CAWSRGQETQYF
. TRBV18 . CASSPQGRGYEQYF
. TRBV27 . CASSIQMNTEAFF
. TRBV4-2 TRBD1 CASSQEVGTGAYGYTF